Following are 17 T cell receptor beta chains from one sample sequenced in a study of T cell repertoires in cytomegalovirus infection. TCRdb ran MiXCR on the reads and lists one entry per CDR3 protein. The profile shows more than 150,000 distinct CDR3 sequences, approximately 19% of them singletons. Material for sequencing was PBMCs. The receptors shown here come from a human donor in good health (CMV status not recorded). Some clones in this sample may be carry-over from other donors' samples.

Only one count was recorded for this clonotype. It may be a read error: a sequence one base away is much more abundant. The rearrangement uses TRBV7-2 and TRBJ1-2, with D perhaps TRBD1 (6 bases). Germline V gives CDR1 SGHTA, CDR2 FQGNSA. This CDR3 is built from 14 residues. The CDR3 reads CASSLGGRGHGYSF. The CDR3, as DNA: TGTGCCAGCAGCTTAGGGGGGCGGGGACATGGCTACTCCTTC.

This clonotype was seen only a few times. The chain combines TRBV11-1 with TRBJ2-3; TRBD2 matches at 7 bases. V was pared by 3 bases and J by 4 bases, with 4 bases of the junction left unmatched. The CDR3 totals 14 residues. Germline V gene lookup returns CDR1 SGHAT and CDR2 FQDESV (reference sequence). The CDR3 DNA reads TGTGCCAGCAGCTTCGGGGGGTCAGCAGATACGCAGTATTTT. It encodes CASSFGGSADTQYF.

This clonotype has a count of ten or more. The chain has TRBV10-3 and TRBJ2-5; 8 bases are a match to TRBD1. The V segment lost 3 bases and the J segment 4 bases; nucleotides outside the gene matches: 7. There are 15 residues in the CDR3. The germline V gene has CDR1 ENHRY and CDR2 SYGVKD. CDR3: CAISDQRTGIETQYF. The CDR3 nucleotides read TGTGCCATCAGTGACCAAAGGACAGGGATAGAGACCCAGTACTTC.

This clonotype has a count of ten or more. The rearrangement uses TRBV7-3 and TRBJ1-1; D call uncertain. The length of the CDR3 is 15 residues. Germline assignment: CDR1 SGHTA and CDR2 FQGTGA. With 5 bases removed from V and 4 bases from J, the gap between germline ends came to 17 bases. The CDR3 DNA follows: TGTGCCAGCAGCCTCTCTCCGACAAGCTCCACTGAAGCTTTCTTT. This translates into CASSLSPTSSTEAFF. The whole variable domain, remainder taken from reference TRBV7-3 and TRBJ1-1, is GAGVSQTPSNKVTEKGKYVELRCDPISGHTALYWYRQSLGQGPEFLIYFQGTGAADDSGLPNDRFFAVRPEGSVSTLKIQRTERGDSAVYLCASSLSPTSSTEAFFGQGTRLTVV.

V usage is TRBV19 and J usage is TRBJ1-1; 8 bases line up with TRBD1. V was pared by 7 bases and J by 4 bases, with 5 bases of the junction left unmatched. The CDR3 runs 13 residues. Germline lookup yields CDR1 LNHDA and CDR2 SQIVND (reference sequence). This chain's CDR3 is CASNRQGATEAFF. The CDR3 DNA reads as TGTGCCAGTAATAGGCAGGGGGCCACTGAAGCTTTCTTT. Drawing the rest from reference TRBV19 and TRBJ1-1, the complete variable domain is DGGITQSPKYLFRKEGQNVTLSCEQNLNHDAMYWYRQDPGQGLRLIYYSQIVNDFQKGDIAEGYSVSREKKESFPLTVTSAQKNPTAFYLCASNRQGATEAFFGQGTRLTVV.

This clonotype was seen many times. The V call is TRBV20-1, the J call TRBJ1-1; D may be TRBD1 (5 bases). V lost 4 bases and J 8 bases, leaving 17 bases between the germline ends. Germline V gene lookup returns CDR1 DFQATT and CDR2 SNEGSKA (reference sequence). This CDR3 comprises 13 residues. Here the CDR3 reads CSAKKIRTGEAFF. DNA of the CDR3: TGCAGTGCTAAGAAAATTCGAACAGGCGAAGCTTTCTTT.

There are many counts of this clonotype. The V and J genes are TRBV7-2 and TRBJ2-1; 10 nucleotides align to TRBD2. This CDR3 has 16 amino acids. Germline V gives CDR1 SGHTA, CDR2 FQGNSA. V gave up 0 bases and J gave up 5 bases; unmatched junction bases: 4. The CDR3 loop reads CASSLARAGGDNEQFF. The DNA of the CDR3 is TGTGCCAGCAGCTTAGCGCGAGCGGGAGGGGACAATGAGCAGTTCTTC. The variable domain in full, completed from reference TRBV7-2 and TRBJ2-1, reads GAGVSQSPSNKVTEKGKDVELRCDPISGHTALYWYRQSLGQGLEFLIYFQGNSAPDKSGLPSDRFSAERTGGSVSTLTIQRTQQEDSAVYLCASSLARAGGDNEQFFGPGTRLTVL.

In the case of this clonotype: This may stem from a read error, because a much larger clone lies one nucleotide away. CDR3 loop: CASSPRGGYENNVQFF. The DNA of the CDR3 is TGTGCCAGCAGCCCCCGCGGGGGTTACGAAAACAATGTGCAGTTCTTC. V and J are TRBV9 and TRBJ2-1; 7 bases agree with TRBD2. Germline CDR1 and CDR2: SGDLS and YYNGEE. The CDR3 is 16 residues long.

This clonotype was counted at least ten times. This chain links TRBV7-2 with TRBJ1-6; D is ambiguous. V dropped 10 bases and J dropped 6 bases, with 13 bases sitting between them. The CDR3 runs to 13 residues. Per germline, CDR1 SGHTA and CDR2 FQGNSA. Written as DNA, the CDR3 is TGTGCCACCTCGGCAGGCTTTAATTCACCCCTCCACTTT. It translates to CATSAGFNSPLHF.

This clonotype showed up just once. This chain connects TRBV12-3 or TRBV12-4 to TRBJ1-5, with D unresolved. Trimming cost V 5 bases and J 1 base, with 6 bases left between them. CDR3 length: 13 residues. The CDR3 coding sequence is TGTGCCAGCAGTGGGAACAGCAATCAGCCCCAGCATTTT. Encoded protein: CASSGNSNQPQHF.

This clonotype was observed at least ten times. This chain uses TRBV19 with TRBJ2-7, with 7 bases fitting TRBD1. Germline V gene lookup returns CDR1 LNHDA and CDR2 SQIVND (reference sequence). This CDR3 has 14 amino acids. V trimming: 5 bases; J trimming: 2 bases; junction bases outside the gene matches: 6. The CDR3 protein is CASSPQGDTYEQYF. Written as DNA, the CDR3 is TGTGCCAGTAGTCCCCAGGGGGATACCTACGAGCAGTACTTC.

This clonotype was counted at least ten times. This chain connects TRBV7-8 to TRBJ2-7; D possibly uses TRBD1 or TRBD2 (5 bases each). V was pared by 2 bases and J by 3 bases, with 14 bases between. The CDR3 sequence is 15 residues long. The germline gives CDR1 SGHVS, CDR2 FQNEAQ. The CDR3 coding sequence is TGTGCCAGCAGCTTACGCCGGGACGGAAACTACGAGCAGTACTTC. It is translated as CASSLRRDGNYEQYF.

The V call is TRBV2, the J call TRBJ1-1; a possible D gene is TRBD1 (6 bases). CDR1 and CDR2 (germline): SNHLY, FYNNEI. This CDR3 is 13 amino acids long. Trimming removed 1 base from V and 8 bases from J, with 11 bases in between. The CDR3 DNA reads TGTGCCAGCAGTGAAGAGGTTCAGGGGGAAGCTTTCTTT. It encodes CASSEEVQGEAFF.

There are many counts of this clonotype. In DNA, the CDR3 is TGTGCCAGCAGCGGAGTTTTCGGGGAGCTGTTTTTT. Its translation: CASSGVFGELFF. The chain carries TRBV7-2 and TRBJ2-2; D is unclear. There are 12 residues in the CDR3. V was clipped by 5 bases and J by 7 bases, with 8 bases between them. The germline V gene encodes CDR1 SGHTA and CDR2 FQGNSA.

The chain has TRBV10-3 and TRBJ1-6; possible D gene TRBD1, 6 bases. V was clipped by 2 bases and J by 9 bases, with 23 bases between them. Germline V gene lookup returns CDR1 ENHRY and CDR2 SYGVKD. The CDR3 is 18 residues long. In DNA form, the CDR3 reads TGTGCCATCAGTGAGAGGGCACAGGGTGAGGGGAACGGTTCACCCCTCCACTTT. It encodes CAISERAQGEGNGSPLHF.

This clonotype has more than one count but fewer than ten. CDR3 region: CASSEFGGPNTEAFF. For the CDR3, the DNA is TGTGCCAGCAGTGAATTTGGGGGCCCGAACACTGAAGCTTTCTTT. This sequence joins TRBV25-1 and TRBJ1-1; D perhaps matches TRBD1 (6 bases). Trimming removed 1 base at V and 1 base at J, with 10 bases between. The CDR3 loop spans 15 amino acids. From germline, CDR1 is MGHDK and CDR2 SYGVNS. Variable domain in full (rest from reference TRBV25-1 and TRBJ1-1): EADIYQTPRYLVIGTGKKITLECSQTMGHDKMYWYQQDPGMELHLIHYSYGVNSTEKGDLSSESTVSRIRTEHFPLTLESARPSHTSQYLCASSEFGGPNTEAFFGQGTRLTVV.

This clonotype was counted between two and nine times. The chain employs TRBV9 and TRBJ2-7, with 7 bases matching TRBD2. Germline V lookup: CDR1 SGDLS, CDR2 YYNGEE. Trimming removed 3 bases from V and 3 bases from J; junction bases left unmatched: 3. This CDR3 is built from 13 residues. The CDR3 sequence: CASSGGEGYEQYF. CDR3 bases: TGTGCCAGCAGCGGCGGGGAGGGCTACGAGCAGTACTTC.